The 27 T cell receptor beta chains below all came from one sample that was sequenced in a study of blood T cell repertoires in COVID-19. TCRdb keeps only in-frame clones here, not all; method: immunoSEQ multiplex PCR. Among 250,000 to 350,000 clones listed, 89% were seen once. The sequencing sample was made of peripheral blood. These receptors were collected from a woman between 35 and 50 years old who had recovered from COVID-19.

This chain connects TRBV11-2 to TRBJ2-7; 7 nucleotides agree with TRBD2. The CDR3 has 14 residues. V shed 5 bases, J shed 8 bases, and the junction held 12 bases outside the gene matches. Germline values: CDR1 SGHAT, CDR2 FQNNGV. DNA for the CDR3: TGTGCCAGCAGCGTTAGGGGTGAGCGGGAAAAGCAGTACTTC. Translated: CASSVRGEREKQYF.

The chain joins TRBV6-6 to TRBJ2-1; 14 positions match TRBD2. The V gene end was trimmed by 6 bases and the J gene end by 12 bases; junction bases not matched to a gene: 10. This CDR3 spans 15 amino acids. In germline, CDR1 is MNHNY, CDR2 SVGAGI (reference sequence). The CDR3: CASSRPGLAGGGQFF. The CDR3 DNA reads TGTGCCAGCAGCCGCCCAGGACTAGCGGGAGGTGGGCAGTTCTTC.

The chain recombines TRBV5-1 with TRBJ2-3; D is uncertain. V lost 0 bases to trimming and J lost 6 bases, with 8 bases between them. The germline gives CDR1 SGHRS, CDR2 YFSETQ. There are 13 residues in the CDR3. The CDR3 reads CASSLAIQDTQYF. The CDR3 nucleotides are TGCGCCAGCAGCTTGGCCATTCAGGATACGCAGTATTTT.

This clone was counted once. This chain connects TRBV28 to TRBJ2-1, with 7 bases that match TRBD1. The germline V gene has CDR1 MDHEN and CDR2 SYDVKM. Trimming at V came to 7 bases and at J to 7 bases, leaving 1 base not matched to a gene. The CDR3 sequence is 11 residues long. CDR3 protein: CASTRGNEQFF. The CDR3 coding sequence is TGTGCCAGCACCAGGGGGAATGAGCAGTTCTTC.

The V gene is TRBV11-2, the J gene TRBJ2-1, with 13 bases lining up with TRBD2. The CDR3 has 16 residues. The V and J ends lost 4 bases and 7 bases, in that order; junction bases with no gene match: 7. Germline V gene data show CDR1 as SGHAT and CDR2 as FQNNGV. CDR3 residues: CASSSRLAGGINEQFF. The CDR3 nucleotides read TGTGCCAGCAGCTCGAGACTAGCGGGAGGAATAAATGAGCAGTTCTTC.

This clone appeared once. Other DNA sequences in this sample translate to the same CDR3. The V call is TRBV5-1, the J call TRBJ1-3; possibly TRBD1 for D (5 bases). The CDR3 extends over 14 amino acids. The V end was cut by 4 bases, the J end by 4 bases, with 12 bases between. Germline-derived CDR1 and CDR2 are SGHRS and YFSETQ. CDR3 amino acids: CASSLTGSGNTIYF. The CDR3 DNA sequence: TGCGCCAGCAGCCTTACAGGTTCCGGAAACACCATATATTTT.

The gene calls are TRBV7-9 and TRBJ1-6; possible D gene TRBD1, 5 bases. The V end lost 7 bases, the J end lost 7 bases, and 14 bases lay between the germline ends. The CDR3 runs to 14 residues. CDR1 is SEHNR and CDR2 is FQNEAQ in the germline V gene (reference sequence). The CDR3 nucleotides are TGTGCCAGCAACACCGGGGAGGGGAATTCACCCCTCCACTTT. It is translated as CASNTGEGNSPLHF.

The chain is built from TRBV13 and TRBJ2-2, with TRBD2 identical over 15 bases. J was trimmed by 7 bases and V by 5 bases; bases with no gene match: 8. The CDR3 extends over 17 amino acids. Germline V CDR1 and CDR2: PRHDT, FYEKMQ (reference sequence). CDR3 nucleotides: TGTGCCAGCAGCCCTGGACTAGCGGGAGGGCCAGACGGGGAGCTGTTTTTT. It specifies CASSPGLAGGPDGELFF.

This clone was observed a handful of times. The chain combines TRBV9 with TRBJ1-1; D ambiguous. Germline CDR1 and CDR2: SGDLS and YYNGEE. V gave up 4 bases and J gave up 0 bases, with 10 bases separating them. The CDR3 is made up of 14 amino acids. This chain's CDR3 is CASSSALMNTEAFF. The DNA for the CDR3 is TGTGCCAGCAGCTCTGCGTTGATGAACACTGAAGCTTTCTTT.

This sequence joins TRBV5-1 and TRBJ1-1; D remains unclear. V was shortened by 0 bases and J by 4 bases, with 10 bases between the two germline ends. The CDR3 spans 14 residues. Germline V CDR1 and CDR2: SGHRS, YFSETQ. The CDR3 loop reads CASSLGGGSTEAFF. The DNA for the CDR3 is TGCGCCAGCAGCTTGGGGGGAGGAAGCACTGAAGCTTTCTTT.

The chain joins TRBV6-1 to TRBJ1-5; 8 bases are shared with TRBD1. The CDR3 totals 16 residues. Germline V gives CDR1 MNHNS, CDR2 SASEGT. V shed 3 bases, J shed 7 bases, and the junction held 11 bases outside the gene matches. Here the CDR3 DNA reads TGTGCCAGCAGTGACCCACTTGACAGGGGAGGCCAGCCCCAGCATTTT. Amino acids: CASSDPLDRGGQPQHF.

The chain employs TRBV5-1 and TRBJ1-6, with D tentatively TRBD1 (5 bases). From germline, CDR1 is SGHRS and CDR2 YFSETQ. The CDR3 covers 15 residues. V was cut by 0 bases and J by 8 bases, with 12 bases left in between. The CDR3 DNA is TGCGCCAGCAGCTTGGTTGGGGGAGGGGATTCACCCCTCCACTTT. Translation gives CASSLVGGGDSPLHF. The full variable domain, completed using reference TRBV5-1 and TRBJ1-6, is KAGVTQTPRYLIKTRGQQVTLSCSPISGHRSVSWYQQTPGQGLQFLFEYFSETQRNKGNFPGRFSGRQFSNSRSEMNVSTLELGDSALYLCASSLVGGGDSPLHFGNGTRLTVT.

The rearrangement uses TRBV7-3 and TRBJ2-1, with 7 positions matching TRBD1. Looked up from germline, CDR1 is SGHTA and CDR2 is FQGTGA. The CDR3 runs to 14 residues. V dropped 3 bases and J dropped 2; count of bases not matched to a gene: 1. The CDR3 coding sequence is TGTGCCAGCAGCTTGAGGGGGCCCTACAATGAGCAGTTCTTC. It is translated as CASSLRGPYNEQFF.

The chain links TRBV29-1 to TRBJ2-7, with 9 bases fitting TRBD1. This CDR3 is 15 amino acids long. From germline, CDR1 is SQVTM and CDR2 ANQGSEA. V shed 6 bases and J 6 bases; nucleotides not matched to a gene: 15. CDR3 nucleotides: TGCAGCGTCGGATCCGACAGGGGGATTGTGCCCGAGCAGTACTTC. Translating it yields CSVGSDRGIVPEQYF.

V gene TRBV4-1 combines with J gene TRBJ2-1; tentative D call: TRBD1 (6 bases). Germline assignment: CDR1 MGHRA and CDR2 YSYEKL. Trimming stripped 3 bases from V and 8 bases from J, with 8 bases between. The CDR3 totals 12 residues. Written as DNA, the CDR3 is TGCGCCAGCAGCCAGTCAGGGGATGAGCAGTTCTTC. It encodes CASSQSGDEQFF.

This clone was seen only a few times. The chain employs TRBV10-1 and TRBJ1-1; D unresolved. V gave up 4 bases and J gave up 2 bases, with 8 bases separating them. Germline V gene sequence: CDR1 WNHNN, CDR2 SYGVQD (reference sequence). The CDR3 extends over 13 amino acids. The CDR3 DNA follows: TGCGCCAGCAGTGTTCAGGAAAACACTGAAGCTTTCTTT. This translates into CASSVQENTEAFF.

The chain uses TRBV30 and TRBJ1-1, with D uncertain. Germline CDR1 is GTSNPN and CDR2 is SVGIG (reference sequence). Trimming shortened V by 5 bases and J by 3 bases, and 10 bases separated the two germline ends. This CDR3 is built from 12 residues. CDR3 in amino acids: CAWFTSYTEAFF. The CDR3 DNA reads as TGTGCCTGGTTCACAAGTTACACTGAAGCTTTCTTT.

This chain joins TRBV28 and TRBJ2-3; 7 bases fit TRBD2. V trimming: 3 bases; J trimming: 5 bases; junction bases outside the gene matches: 5. The V gene's germline CDR1 is MDHEN and CDR2 SYDVKM. This CDR3 has 14 amino acids. DNA for the CDR3: TGTGCCAGCAGTTTTGGCGGGAGTCGAGATACGCAGTATTTT. Its translation: CASSFGGSRDTQYF.

V and J are TRBV6-5 and TRBJ2-3; maybe TRBD2 (7 bases). Trimming removed 5 bases at V and 4 bases at J, with 10 bases between. CDR1 and CDR2 (germline): MNHEY, SVGAGI. The CDR3 spans 13 residues. The CDR3, as DNA: TGTGCCAGCAGTAGAGGGGGGGCAGATACGCAGTATTTT. It specifies CASSRGGADTQYF.

The V and J genes are TRBV30 and TRBJ1-4; D not certain. Germline CDR1 and CDR2: GTSNPN and SVGIG (reference sequence). Deletions cut 0 bases from V and 8 bases from J, with 10 bases between. The CDR3 runs 13 residues. CDR3 sequence (DNA): TGTGCCTGGAGTGTACAAGAGGGAGAAAAACTGTTTTTT. Translated: CAWSVQEGEKLFF.

This chain connects TRBV12-3 or TRBV12-4 to TRBJ1-1; 7 positions match TRBD1. CDR3 length: 13 amino acids. Germline trimming cut 5 bases from V and 1 base from J; bases unmatched to any gene: 1. In DNA, the CDR3 is TGTGCCAGCAGTCGGACAGGGAACACTGAAGCTTTCTTT. Translating it yields CASSRTGNTEAFF.

V gene TRBV18 combines with J gene TRBJ2-3; weak D call: TRBD2 (6 bases). This CDR3 is built from 16 residues. V lost 2 bases, J lost 2 bases, and 14 bases lay in between. Germline V gene data show CDR1 as KGHSH and CDR2 as LQKENI. CDR3 sequence (DNA): TGTGCCAGCTCACCAACGGCGGGGCGGGTCACAGATACGCAGTATTTT. It encodes CASSPTAGRVTDTQYF.

The chain joins TRBV5-1 to TRBJ2-5; tentative D call: TRBD1 (6 bases). Deletions cut 4 bases from V and 4 bases from J, with 14 bases between. Germline loops: CDR1 SGHRS, CDR2 YFSETQ. The CDR3 spans 14 residues. CDR3 sequence reads: CASSLQGPGETQYF. In nucleotides, the CDR3 is TGCGCCAGCAGCCTCCAGGGGCCTGGAGAGACCCAGTACTTC.

This clone was seen just once. Other DNA sequences in this specimen translate into the identical CDR3. CDR3 sequence (DNA): TGTGCCTGGAGTGTGGGAACTAGCGGGAGCGATGAGCAGTTCTTC. Amino acid sequence: CAWSVGTSGSDEQFF. This rearrangement joins TRBV30 to TRBJ2-1, with 11 bases fitting TRBD2. Germline V gene data show CDR1 as GTSNPN and CDR2 as SVGIG (reference sequence). The trim removed 0 bases at V and 8 bases at J, leaving 6 bases unmatched. CDR3 length: 15 amino acids.

The chain has TRBV24-1 and TRBJ2-3; a weak D match, TRBD1 (5 bases). The CDR3 has 13 amino acids. Trimming removed 11 bases from V and 3 bases from J, with 14 bases in between. Germline assignment: CDR1 KGHDR and CDR2 SFDVKD. CDR3 in amino acids: CASGKPGTDTQYF. The CDR3 nucleotides are TGTGCCAGCGGAAAGCCAGGGACAGATACGCAGTATTTT.

The rearrangement links TRBV7-9 to TRBJ2-3, with TRBD2 matching 10 bases. The junction had 7 bases not matched to a gene; V was cut back by 8 bases and J by 5 bases. CDR3 length: 14 amino acids. The germline CDR1 and CDR2 sequences are SEHNR and FQNEAQ (reference sequence). CDR3 residues: CASALAGVGDTQYF. CDR3 DNA sequence: TGTGCCAGCGCGCTAGCGGGAGTAGGAGATACGCAGTATTTT.

This chain links TRBV19 with TRBJ2-1; D call uncertain. V was pared by 10 bases and J by 6 bases, with 19 bases between. From germline, CDR1 is LNHDA and CDR2 SQIVND (reference sequence). The CDR3 has 14 amino acids. For the CDR3, the DNA is TGTGCCACTCCGCGGTGGAGCGCCTCCAATGAGCAGTTCTTC. Residues: CATPRWSASNEQFF.